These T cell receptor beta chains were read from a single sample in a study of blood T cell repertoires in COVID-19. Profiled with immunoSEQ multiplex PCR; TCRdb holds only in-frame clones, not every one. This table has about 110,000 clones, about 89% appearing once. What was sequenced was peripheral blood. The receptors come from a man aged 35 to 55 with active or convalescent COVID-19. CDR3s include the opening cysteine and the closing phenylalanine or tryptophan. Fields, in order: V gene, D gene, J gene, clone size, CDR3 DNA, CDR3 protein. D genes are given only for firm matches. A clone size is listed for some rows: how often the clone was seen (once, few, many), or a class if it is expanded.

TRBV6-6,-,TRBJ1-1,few,TGTGCCAGCAGTTCATGGGAGATGAACACTGAAGCTTTCTTT,CASSSWEMNTEAFF
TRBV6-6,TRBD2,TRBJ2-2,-,TGTGCCAGCAGCCCTCGGGGGGAGGGCCACGGGGAGCTGTTTTTT,CASSPRGEGHGELFF
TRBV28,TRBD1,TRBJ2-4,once,TGTGCCAGCAGTTATCTGGGACAGGGAGGGACCATTCAGTACTTC,CASSYLGQGGTIQYF
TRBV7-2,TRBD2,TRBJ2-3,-,TGTGCCAGCAGCTTTCTAGCGGGAGGCATGGATACGCAGTATTTT,CASSFLAGGMDTQYF
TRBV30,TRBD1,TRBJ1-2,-,TGTGCCTGGAGTGTAGGGGACAGGGAATCGGATGGCTACACCTTC,CAWSVGDRESDGYTF
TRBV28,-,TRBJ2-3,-,TGTGCCAGCAGTTTGGGCCAGGGCCCAGCTACGCAGTATTTT,CASSLGQGPATQYF
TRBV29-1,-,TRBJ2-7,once,TGCAGCGTTGCCCCCGGCTCCTACGAGCAGTACTTC,CSVAPGSYEQYF
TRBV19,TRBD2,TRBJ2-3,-,TGTGCCAGTAGCGTGACTAGCGGGGGTGGCACAGATACGCAGTATTTT,CASSVTSGGGTDTQYF
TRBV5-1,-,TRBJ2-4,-,TGCGCCAGCAGCTTGGCCCTGGGGCCCAAAAACATTCAGTACTTC,CASSLALGPKNIQYF
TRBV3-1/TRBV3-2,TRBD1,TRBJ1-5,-,TGTGCCAGCAGCCATACCGGGACAGCCGCGTCCACACCGGGTGGGCCCCAGCATTTT,CASSHTGTAASTPGGPQHF
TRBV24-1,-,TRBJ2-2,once,TGTGCCACCAGTGGGCGGACTCCGAACACCGGGGAGCTGTTTTTT,CATSGRTPNTGELFF
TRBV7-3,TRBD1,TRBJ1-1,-,TGTGCCAGCAGCGGGACAGGGAAGACTTTCTTT,CASSGTGKTFF
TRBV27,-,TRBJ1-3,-,TGTGCCAGCAGGGATACAGGGTCCTCTGGAAACACCATATATTTT,CASRDTGSSGNTIYF
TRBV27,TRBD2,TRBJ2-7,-,TGTGCCAGCAGTTTTTCAATTAGCGGGAGCTACGAGCAGTACTTC,CASSFSISGSYEQYF
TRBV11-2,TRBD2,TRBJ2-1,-,TGTGCCAGCAGCTTTGGGACTAGGACCTACAATGAGCAGTTCTTC,CASSFGTRTYNEQFF
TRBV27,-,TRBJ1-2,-,TGTGCCAGCAGTCCCTCGGGTCTCGGGGGTGGCTACACCTTC,CASSPSGLGGGYTF
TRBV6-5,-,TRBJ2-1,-,TGTGCCAGCACCTCCCCGGGGGACAATGAGCAGTTCTTC,CASTSPGDNEQFF